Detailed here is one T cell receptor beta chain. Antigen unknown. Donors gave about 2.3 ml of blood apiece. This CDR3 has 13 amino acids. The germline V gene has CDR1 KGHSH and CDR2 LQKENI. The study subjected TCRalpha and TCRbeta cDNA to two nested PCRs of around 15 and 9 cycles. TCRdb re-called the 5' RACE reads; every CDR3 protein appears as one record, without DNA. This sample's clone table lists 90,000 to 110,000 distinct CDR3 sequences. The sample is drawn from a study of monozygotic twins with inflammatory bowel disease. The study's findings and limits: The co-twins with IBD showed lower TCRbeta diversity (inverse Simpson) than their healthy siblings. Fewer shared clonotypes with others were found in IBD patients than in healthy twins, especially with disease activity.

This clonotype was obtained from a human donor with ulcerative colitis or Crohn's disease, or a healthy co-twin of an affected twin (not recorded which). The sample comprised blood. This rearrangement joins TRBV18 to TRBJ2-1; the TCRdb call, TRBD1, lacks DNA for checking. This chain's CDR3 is CASSRDHLNEQFF.